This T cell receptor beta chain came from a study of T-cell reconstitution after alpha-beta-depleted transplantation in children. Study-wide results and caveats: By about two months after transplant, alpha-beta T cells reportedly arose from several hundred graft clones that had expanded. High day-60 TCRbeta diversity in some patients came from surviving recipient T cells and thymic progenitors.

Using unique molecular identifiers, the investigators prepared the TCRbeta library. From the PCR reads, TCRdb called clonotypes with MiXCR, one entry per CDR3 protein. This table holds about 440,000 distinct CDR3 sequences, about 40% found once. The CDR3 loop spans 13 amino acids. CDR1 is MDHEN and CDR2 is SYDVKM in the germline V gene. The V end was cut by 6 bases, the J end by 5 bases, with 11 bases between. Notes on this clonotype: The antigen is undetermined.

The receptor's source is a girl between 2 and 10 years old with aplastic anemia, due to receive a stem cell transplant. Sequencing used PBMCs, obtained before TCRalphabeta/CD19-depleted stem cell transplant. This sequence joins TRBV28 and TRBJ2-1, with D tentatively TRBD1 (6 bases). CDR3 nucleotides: TGTGCCAGCAGACCAGGGGCCAACAATGAGCAGTTCTTC. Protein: CASRPGANNEQFF.